This T cell receptor (beta chain) was identified in a study of T cells in Graves' hyperthyroidism and ophthalmopathy. Study results and caveats: Classification by a 13 V-J model distinguished ophthalmopathy from stable hyperthyroidism.

Stable disease denoted Graves' hyperthyroidism without ophthalmopathy progression within 18 months. The CDR3 regions of TCR beta were amplified from RNA transcripts. Carried out on the TCR CDR3, a first-round RT-PCR used the HTBI primer set. MiXCR, run by TCRdb on the multiplex PCR reads, gives a single entry per CDR3 protein. Of approximately 400,000 distinct CDR3 sequences listed, about 15% are singletons. This clonotype was seen ten or more times. The antigen is unknown. Sequencing was performed on blood. This clonotype originated in a woman under 30 with Graves' hyperthyroidism.

The DNA for the CDR3 is TGTGCCAGCAGCCCGGCAGGTGGTACGCAGTATTTT. It yields the protein CASSPAGGTQYF. J is TRBJ2-3 and V is TRBV7-9; D is undetermined. The germline V gene has CDR1 SEHNR and CDR2 FQNEAQ (reference sequence). V dropped 5 bases and J dropped 8 bases, with 11 bases sitting between them. The CDR3 length is 12 residues.